The 17 T cell receptor beta chains presented below share a single source sample, sequenced in a study of CD8+CD57+ T cells in acquired aplastic anemia. Using genomic DNA as the template, TCR beta VDJ and CDR3 profiling was carried out. TCRdb re-called the reads with MiXCR, one entry per CDR3 protein. In the table there are more than 150,000 distinct CDR3 sequences, around 45% of which are singletons. The material sequenced was sorted CD4+, CD8+, or CD8+CD57+ T cells (not recorded which) from PBMCs. The receptors stem from a human donor in good health.

This clonotype was counted at least ten times. CDR3 sequence reads: CASSGPGQEYGYTF. CDR3 bases: TGCGCCAGCAGCGGACCGGGACAAGAGTATGGCTACACCTTC. This chain uses TRBV5-1 with TRBJ1-2; possibly TRBD1 for D (6 bases). The CDR3 length is 14 residues. Germline CDR1 and CDR2: SGHRS and YFSETQ. Trimming cost V 4 bases and J 5 bases, with 15 bases left between them.

With respect to this clonotype: A much more abundant neighbour one base away suggests this may be a read error. V is TRBV12-3 or TRBV12-4 and J is TRBJ2-3; D is undetermined. The V end lost 2 bases, the J end lost 12 bases, and 21 bases lay between the germline ends. The length of the CDR3 is 15 residues. In DNA form, the CDR3 reads TGTGCCAGCAGTTTATTGGGGAATCCGGTCGATGGACAGTATTTT. Translated, it gives CASSLLGNPVDGQYF.

This clonotype was counted a few times. This chain uses TRBV10-3 with TRBJ2-2; 12 bases map to TRBD2. Germline V gene sequence: CDR1 ENHRY, CDR2 SYGVKD. V gave up 10 bases and J gave up 6 bases; unmatched junction bases: 9. The CDR3 contains 15 residues. CDR3 residues: CASSPLAGGAGELFF. CDR3 coding DNA: TGTGCCAGCAGCCCCCTAGCGGGAGGGGCCGGGGAGCTGTTTTTT.

This chain joins TRBV25-1 and TRBJ2-6; D tentatively fits TRBD1 or TRBD2 (6 bases each). Germline V gives CDR1 MGHDK, CDR2 SYGVNS. This CDR3 comprises 19 residues. The germline V and J ends were trimmed by 4 bases and 4 bases, with 23 bases remaining between them. CDR3 sequence: CASSATGKTGVPGANVLTF. The CDR3 region has the DNA TGTGCCAGCAGTGCCACAGGGAAAACGGGAGTGCCCGGGGCCAACGTCCTGACTTTC.

This chain links TRBV28 with TRBJ2-1; D possibly uses TRBD1 or TRBD2 (5 bases each). Germline V gene sequence: CDR1 MDHEN, CDR2 SYDVKM. The CDR3 is 15 residues long. The ends were cut back, 7 bases at V and 12 bases at J, with 25 bases in the middle. This CDR3 reads CASNERGGRYNWQFF. The DNA for the CDR3 is TGTGCCAGCAACGAGAGGGGCGGGCGTTATAACTGGCAGTTCTTC.

The CDR3 DNA follows: TGCAGCGTTGAATTGGGAACTGAAGCTTTCTTT. The encoded protein is CSVELGTEAFF. V usage is TRBV29-1 and J usage is TRBJ1-1, with no clear D. Per the germline V gene, CDR1 is SQVTM and CDR2 is ANQGSEA. V gave up 2 bases and J gave up 5 bases, with 6 bases separating them. CDR3 length: 11 residues.

The chain carries TRBV2 and TRBJ2-7, with D perhaps matching TRBD1 (5 bases). V was pared by 6 bases and J by 0 bases, with 12 bases between. Looked up from germline, CDR1 is SNHLY and CDR2 is FYNNEI. The length of the CDR3 is 14 residues. The CDR3 spells CASSLTVTSYEQYF. The CDR3, as DNA: TGTGCCAGCAGCCTGACAGTGACCTCCTACGAGCAGTACTTC.

This clonotype was found many times. This chain's CDR3 is CASSGLAGVSGELFF. CDR3 nucleotides: TGTGCCAGCAGCGGACTAGCGGGAGTGTCCGGGGAGCTGTTTTTT. V gene TRBV2 combines with J gene TRBJ2-2; 13 nucleotides agree with TRBD2. The ends lost 6 bases at V and 6 bases at J; junction bases unmatched: 4. CDR3 size: 15 residues. Per the germline V gene, CDR1 is SNHLY and CDR2 is FYNNEI.

This clonotype was counted a few times. This chain's CDR3 is CASTPPGTGNQPQHF. CDR3 DNA sequence: TGTGCCAGTACCCCTCCAGGGACCGGCAATCAGCCCCAGCATTTT. The chain joins TRBV19 to TRBJ1-5; tentative D call: TRBD1 (5 bases). V lost 7 bases, J lost 2 bases, and 15 bases lay in between. CDR3 length equals 15 residues. Germline V gene sequence: CDR1 LNHDA, CDR2 SQIVND (reference sequence).

The rearrangement uses TRBV2 and TRBJ1-6, with TRBD1 identical over 8 bases. Per the germline V gene, CDR1 is SNHLY and CDR2 is FYNNEI. V lost 6 bases, J lost 7 bases, and 8 bases stayed unmatched. CDR3 size: 15 residues. The CDR3 spells CASSSLDRDNSPLHF. The DNA for the CDR3 is TGTGCCAGCAGCTCCCTGGACAGGGACAATTCACCCCTCCACTTT. Filled out from reference TRBV2 and TRBJ1-6, the complete variable domain reads EPEVTQTPSHQVTQMGQEVILRCVPISNHLYFYWYRQILGQKVEFLVSFYNNEISEKSEIFDDQFSVERPDGSNFTLKIRSTKLEDSAMYFCASSSLDRDNSPLHFGNGTRLTVT.

CDR3 sequence: CSAVGSQPYEQYF. Written as DNA, the CDR3 is TGCAGCGCAGTCGGCAGCCAACCCTACGAGCAGTACTTC. The V gene is TRBV20-1, the J gene TRBJ2-7, with unresolved D. CDR3 size: 13 residues. Germline values: CDR1 DFQATT, CDR2 SNEGSKA (reference sequence).

This sequence joins TRBV7-2 and TRBJ1-6; D gene unclear. V was shortened by 4 bases and J by 10 bases, with 14 bases between the two germline ends. The CDR3 loop spans 14 amino acids. Per germline, CDR1 SGHTA and CDR2 FQGNSA. The CDR3 sequence is CASSSGSIGSPLHF. The CDR3 coding sequence is TGTGCCAGCAGCTCCGGTAGCATAGGATCACCCCTCCACTTT.

The rearrangement uses TRBV11-1 and TRBJ2-1; 9 bases are a match to TRBD2. Trimming removed 3 bases from V and 8 bases from J; junction bases left unmatched: 8. Germline CDR1 SGHAT, CDR2 FQDESV (reference sequence). The CDR3 is 15 residues long. This CDR3 reads CASSLLAGLLHEQFF. The CDR3 region has the DNA TGTGCCAGCAGCTTGCTAGCGGGACTACTCCATGAGCAGTTCTTC.

The rearrangement uses TRBV7-2 and TRBJ2-2; D perhaps matches TRBD1 (6 bases). V was cut by 6 bases and J by 7 bases, with 12 bases left in between. This CDR3 region has 13 residues. Looked up from germline, CDR1 is SGHTA and CDR2 is FQGNSA. The CDR3 loop reads CASRGGQLGELFF. CDR3 nucleotide sequence: TGTGCCAGCAGGGGTGGACAGCTCGGGGAGCTGTTTTTT.

This rearrangement joins TRBV11-1 to TRBJ1-6; tentative D call: TRBD1 (6 bases). The CDR3 is 14 residues long. Germline V CDR1 and CDR2: SGHAT, FQDESV (reference sequence). V lost 5 bases, J lost 9 bases, and 14 bases lay in between. The CDR3 protein is CASSTYRDGSPLHF. In DNA form, the CDR3 reads TGTGCCAGCAGCACCTACAGGGACGGTTCACCCCTCCACTTT. Using reference TRBV11-1 and TRBJ1-6 for the parts outside the CDR3, the full variable domain is EAEVAQSPRYKITEKSQAVAFWCDPISGHATLYWYRQILGQGPELLVQFQDESVVDDSQLPKDRFSAERLKGVDSTLKIQPAELGDSAMYLCASSTYRDGSPLHFGNGTRLTVT.

This clonotype was observed many times. The junction differs from germline at one of its ends, possibly a read error. The V call is TRBV6-5, the J call TRBJ1-5; a possible D gene is TRBD1 (6 bases). CDR3 length: 14 residues. Germline V gene sequence: CDR1 MNHEY, CDR2 SVGAGI. Here the CDR3 DNA reads TGTGCCAGCACTTACAGGGTAGGCAATCAGCCCCAGCATTTT. Its translation: CASTYRVGNQPQHF.

The gene calls are TRBV19 and TRBJ1-2; D may be TRBD1 (6 bases). V lost 5 bases and J 4 bases, leaving 14 bases between the germline ends. This CDR3 spans 14 amino acids. Germline V CDR1 and CDR2: LNHDA, SQIVND (reference sequence). The CDR3 coding sequence is TGTGCCAGTAGTCCAACAGGGACGGGCTATGGCTACACCTTC. Amino acid sequence: CASSPTGTGYGYTF. Full variable domain (missing parts from reference TRBV19 and TRBJ1-2): DGGITQSPKYLFRKEGQNVTLSCEQNLNHDAMYWYRQDPGQGLRLIYYSQIVNDFQKGDIAEGYSVSREKKESFPLTVTSAQKNPTAFYLCASSPTGTGYGYTFGSGTRLTVV.